This TCR beta chain emerged from a study of OX40 agonist ivuxolimab in advanced cancers. Trimming cost V 1 base and J 4 bases, with 8 bases left between them. CDR1 SGHRS and CDR2 YFSETQ come from the germline V gene. The CDR3 contains 14 residues. As concerns this clone: Its specificity is unknown.

Study-level findings and limits: Antigen targets of the expanded peripheral T cells went undetermined.

The repertoire was sequenced with immunoSEQ multiplex PCR; TCRdb's copy has only in-frame clones and lacks some. The table lists tens of thousands of clones, more than 75% of them singletons. This chain joins TRBV5-1 and TRBJ2-2, with D hard to call. Sample: CD4+ or CD8+ T cells sorted from blood, taken in a trial of the OX40 agonist ivuxolimab. This sequence was found in an adult with an advanced solid tumor such as melanoma, head and neck, liver or kidney cancer. The CDR3 nucleotides read TGCGCCAGCAGCTTGAGTCAGTTCACCGGGGAGCTGTTTTTT. Amino acid sequence: CASSLSQFTGELFF.